A single sample is the source of the 7 T cell receptor beta chains below, sequenced in a study of cytomegalovirus exposure and HLA in healthy donors. Vbeta (60) and Jbeta (13) primers were used in the PCR. TCRdb's table, derived via immunoSEQ multiplex PCR, lists solely in-frame clones and lacks some. Among around 150,000 clones listed, more than 65% were seen once. Sequenced sample: PBMCs. The receptors derive from a woman aged 40 to 49 in good health and CMV-seropositive.

This clone was seen a handful of times. Other DNA sequences of this sample code for an identical CDR3. CDR3 protein: CASSPGLAGHEQYF. The CDR3 coding sequence is TGCGCCAGCAGCCCGGGACTAGCGGGCCACGAGCAGTACTTC. The chain employs TRBV5-1 and TRBJ2-7; 12 nucleotides align to TRBD2. The CDR3 is 14 amino acids. The germline V gene encodes CDR1 SGHRS and CDR2 YFSETQ. After removal of 4 bases from V and 5 bases from J, the junction contained 4 bases not matched to a gene.

The chain combines TRBV28 with TRBJ2-1, with 10 nucleotides matching TRBD2. This CDR3 spans 16 amino acids. J gave up 8 bases and V 2 bases, and 9 bases lay outside the gene matches. Per germline, CDR1 MDHEN and CDR2 SYDVKM. This chain's CDR3 is CASSLASSGSWDEQFF. CDR3 in DNA: TGTGCCAGCAGTTTAGCGTCTAGCGGGAGTTGGGATGAGCAGTTCTTC.

This chain joins TRBV19 and TRBJ1-4, with D perhaps TRBD1 (6 bases). The CDR3 loop spans 14 amino acids. The germline V gene has CDR1 LNHDA and CDR2 SQIVND (reference sequence). With 5 bases removed from V and 8 bases from J, the gap between germline ends came to 15 bases. The CDR3 sequence is CASSLRGGLEKLFF. CDR3 DNA sequence: TGTGCCAGTAGTCTTCGAGGGGGTTTGGAAAAACTGTTTTTT. Filled out from reference TRBV19 and TRBJ1-4, the complete variable domain reads DGGITQSPKYLFRKEGQNVTLSCEQNLNHDAMYWYRQDPGQGLRLIYYSQIVNDFQKGDIAEGYSVSREKKESFPLTVTSAQKNPTAFYLCASSLRGGLEKLFFGSGTQLSVL.

This clone was detected a few times. The V gene is TRBV28, the J gene TRBJ1-1, with 7 bases lining up with TRBD1. Germline CDR1 MDHEN, CDR2 SYDVKM. CDR3 size: 12 residues. V shed 8 bases, J shed 5 bases, and the junction held 5 bases outside the gene matches. Here the CDR3 DNA reads TGTGCCAGCTCGACAGGGCGGACTGAAGCTTTCTTT. Amino acid sequence: CASSTGRTEAFF.

DNA of the CDR3: TGTGCCAGCAGTCGCGACAGGGCCCCAGATACGCAGTATTTT. Protein sequence: CASSRDRAPDTQYF. This chain joins TRBV6-1 and TRBJ2-3; 7 bases are a match to TRBD1. The CDR3 spans 14 residues. The J segment lost 4 bases and the V segment lost 5 bases, leaving 6 bases of the junction unmatched. The germline V gene has CDR1 MNHNS and CDR2 SASEGT.

The chain has TRBV4-2 and TRBJ2-1; 11 nucleotides agree with TRBD2. Germline CDR1 reads LGHNA; CDR2 reads YNFKEQ. The CDR3 runs to 15 residues. V trimming: 7 bases; J trimming: 4 bases; junction bases outside the gene matches: 6. For the CDR3, the DNA is TGTGCCAGCAACACCGGGACTAGCGGTTACAATGAGCAGTTCTTC. This codes for CASNTGTSGYNEQFF.

V gene TRBV7-2 combines with J gene TRBJ2-3; TRBD1 agrees at 7 bases. The CDR3 sequence is 18 residues long. Germline CDR1 is SGHTA and CDR2 is FQGNSA. V lost 1 base to trimming and J lost 0 bases; unmatched junction nucleotides: 10. The CDR3 DNA sequence: TGTGCCAGCAGCTTAGAACGGACAGGCGGCCTGAGCACAGATACGCAGTATTTT. Its translation: CASSLERTGGLSTDTQYF.